These 27 T cell receptor beta chains were sequenced from one sample in a study of T cells in Graves' hyperthyroidism and ophthalmopathy. What was amplified from RNA transcripts were TCR beta CDR3 regions. TCR CDR3 regions were first amplified by RT-PCR with HTBI primers. TCRdb independently ran MiXCR on the multiplex PCR reads; one entry per CDR3 protein. Among about 360,000 distinct CDR3 sequences listed, roughly 14% were seen once. Input material: blood. These receptors originate from a young woman with Graves' hyperthyroidism that later progressed to Graves' ophthalmopathy.

This clonotype was seen many times. The rearrangement joins TRBV28 to TRBJ2-7; 10 nucleotides line up with TRBD2. This CDR3 has 15 residues. V lost 3 bases, J lost 3 bases, and 5 bases stayed unmatched. From germline, CDR1 is MDHEN and CDR2 SYDVKM. CDR3 region: CASSFSLAGRYEQYF. The DNA for the CDR3 is TGTGCCAGCAGTTTTTCACTAGCGGGACGCTACGAGCAGTACTTC.

This sequence joins TRBV10-3 and TRBJ2-2; TRBD2 agrees at 11 bases. This CDR3 has 17 amino acids. Germline values: CDR1 ENHRY, CDR2 SYGVKD. J was trimmed by 7 bases and V by 3 bases; bases with no gene match: 10. The DNA for the CDR3 is TGTGCCATCAGTGACCCCGGGACTAGCGGAGTAAGCGGGGAGCTGTTTTTT. It translates to CAISDPGTSGVSGELFF.

This clonotype was counted only a few times. The gene calls are TRBV15 and TRBJ2-7; D is uncertain. Between the trimmed V and J ends, which lost 2 bases and 0 bases, there was a span of 14 bases. The V gene's germline CDR1 is LNHNV and CDR2 YYDKDF (reference sequence). CDR3 length: 16 amino acids. Here the CDR3 reads CATSRTTLVYSYEQYF. DNA for the CDR3: TGTGCCACCAGCAGAACTACACTTGTTTACTCCTACGAGCAGTACTTC.

This clonotype was counted between two and nine times. The V call is TRBV19, the J call TRBJ2-4; 10 bases match TRBD1. V shed 5 bases, J shed 0 bases, and the junction held 10 bases outside the gene matches. Germline V CDR1 and CDR2: LNHDA, SQIVND (reference sequence). The CDR3 totals 18 residues. The DNA for the CDR3 is TGTGCCAGTAGTCCAGCAGGGACAGGGGCCCTAGCCAAAAACATTCAGTACTTC. Protein product: CASSPAGTGALAKNIQYF.

The chain joins TRBV3-1 to TRBJ1-4; 9 bases map to TRBD1. Trimming removed 4 bases from V and 8 bases from J; junction bases left unmatched: 8. CDR3 length equals 15 residues. Germline V CDR1 and CDR2: LGHDT, YNNKEL (reference sequence). The CDR3 coding sequence is TGTGCCAGCAGCCCGACAGGGGGAGGGCGGGAAAAACTGTTTTTT. As protein: CASSPTGGGREKLFF.

This clonotype occurred many times. The V call is TRBV7-9, the J call TRBJ2-1; either TRBD1 or TRBD2 may supply D (5 bases each). CDR3 length: 18 amino acids. Trimming cost V 4 bases and J 7 bases, with 26 bases left between them. Germline V gene sequence: CDR1 SEHNR, CDR2 FQNEAQ (reference sequence). CDR3 in amino acids: CASSCLWTARDRRNEQFF. The CDR3 nucleotides are TGTGCCAGCAGCTGTCTTTGGACCGCGAGGGACCGGCGGAATGAGCAGTTCTTC.

This CDR3 is CASSVLAGKNEQFF. CDR3 coding DNA: TGTGCCAGCAGCGTACTAGCGGGAAAGAATGAGCAGTTCTTC. The chain recombines TRBV7-2 with TRBJ2-1, with 10 bases that match TRBD2. The CDR3 is made up of 14 amino acids. Germline V CDR1 and CDR2: SGHTA, FQGNSA. The ends lost 5 bases at V and 7 bases at J; junction bases unmatched: 5.

This clonotype was seen at least ten times. The rearrangement uses TRBV2 and TRBJ2-1, with D unclear. V was shortened by 6 bases and J by 3 bases, with 6 bases between the two germline ends. Germline CDR1 is SNHLY and CDR2 is FYNNEI. This CDR3 is 12 amino acids long. CDR3 nucleotide sequence: TGTGCCAGCAGCAGAATCTACAATGAGCAGTTCTTC. Its protein is CASSRIYNEQFF.

This clonotype was observed many times. The chain carries TRBV3-1 and TRBJ2-5, with a weak D call TRBD2 (6 bases). CDR3 length: 17 amino acids. CDR1 is LGHDT and CDR2 is YNNKEL in the germline V gene (reference sequence). The V end lost 4 bases, the J end lost 3 bases, and 21 bases lay between the germline ends. This CDR3 is CASSRLGGTGGKETQYF. The CDR3 coding sequence is TGTGCCAGCAGCCGACTAGGAGGGACGGGCGGGAAAGAGACCCAGTACTTC.

The rearrangement links TRBV13 to TRBJ2-7; TRBD1 matches at 7 bases. The CDR3 is made up of 17 amino acids. Unmatched junction bases numbered 8, after V lost 0 bases and J lost 0 bases. From germline, CDR1 is PRHDT and CDR2 FYEKMQ (reference sequence). For the CDR3, the DNA is TGTGCCAGCAGCTTAGGCGTCCGGACAGGTAACTCCTACGAGCAGTACTTC. As protein: CASSLGVRTGNSYEQYF.

Only a few counts were recorded for this clonotype. This rearrangement joins TRBV6-1 to TRBJ2-7; D assignment may be TRBD1 or TRBD2 (5 bases each). The V end was cut by 3 bases, the J end by 3 bases, with 9 bases between. The CDR3 length is 13 residues. Germline CDR1 is MNHNS and CDR2 is SASEGT. The CDR3 reads CASSERDLYEQYF. In DNA form, the CDR3 reads TGTGCCAGCAGTGAGAGGGACCTCTACGAGCAGTACTTC.

This clonotype occurred many times. The chain carries TRBV28 and TRBJ2-7, with D perhaps given as TRBD1 or TRBD2 (5 bases each). The CDR3 runs 14 residues. The germline V and J ends were trimmed by 2 bases and 9 bases, with 17 bases remaining between them. Germline V lookup: CDR1 MDHEN, CDR2 SYDVKM. CDR3 nucleotides: TGTGCCAGCAGTTTAACGGGACGGATGTTTGGGCAGTACTTC. Its protein product is CASSLTGRMFGQYF.

This clonotype was observed a few times. The V call is TRBV24-1, the J call TRBJ2-1; D possibly matches TRBD1 or TRBD2 (6 bases each). With 5 bases removed from V and 7 bases from J, the gap between germline ends came to 17 bases. Per germline, CDR1 KGHDR and CDR2 SFDVKD. The length of the CDR3 is 15 residues. CDR3 in DNA: TGTGCCACCAGTGTTTGGGGGGCACAAGGTAATGAGCAGTTCTTC. It translates to CATSVWGAQGNEQFF.

This clonotype was counted at least ten times. This chain joins TRBV5-1 and TRBJ2-7; TRBD1 matches 9 bases. The CDR3 runs to 16 residues. Germline loops: CDR1 SGHRS, CDR2 YFSETQ. V lost 0 bases, J lost 3 bases, and 7 bases stayed unmatched. The CDR3 protein is CASSLALGTGNYEQYF. The CDR3 DNA reads TGCGCCAGCAGCTTGGCCCTAGGGACAGGGAACTACGAGCAGTACTTC.

This clonotype was counted between two and nine times. V gene TRBV30 combines with J gene TRBJ2-7, with 9 nucleotides matching TRBD1. Trimming cost V 8 bases and J 2 bases; bases outside gene matches: 4. Germline CDR1 GTSNPN, CDR2 SVGIG (reference sequence). The CDR3 extends over 12 amino acids. Written as DNA, the CDR3 is TGTGCCGGGGACAGGGCAACCTACGAGCAGTACTTC. It translates to CAGDRATYEQYF.

This clonotype was seen at least ten times. The chain carries TRBV28 and TRBJ1-2; perhaps TRBD1 as D (6 bases). CDR3 length equals 17 residues. Trimming shortened V by 5 bases and J by 0 bases, and 19 bases separated the two germline ends. CDR1 is MDHEN, CDR2 SYDVKM, per germline. The CDR3 nucleotides are TGTGCCAGCAGTATCGCCAGTACAGGGCTAGCTAACTATGGCTACACCTTC. It yields the protein CASSIASTGLANYGYTF.

At least ten counts were recorded for this clonotype. The chain has TRBV18 and TRBJ2-3, with 8 positions matching TRBD2. Per germline, CDR1 KGHSH and CDR2 LQKENI. The V and J ends lost 2 bases and 2 bases, in that order; junction bases with no gene match: 3. This CDR3 spans 15 amino acids. The CDR3 region is CASSPTSGATDTQYF. The CDR3 DNA is TGTGCCAGCTCACCAACTAGCGGAGCCACAGATACGCAGTATTTT. The full variable domain, completed using reference TRBV18 and TRBJ2-3, is NAGVMQNPRHLVRRRGQEARLRCSPMKGHSHVYWYRQLPEEGLKFMVYLQKENIIDESGMPKERFSAEFPKEGPSILRIQQVVRGDSAAYFCASSPTSGATDTQYFGPGTRLTVL.

The V call is TRBV28, the J call TRBJ1-4; 12 bases match TRBD1. V was pared by 7 bases and J by 7 bases, with 7 bases of the junction left unmatched. The CDR3 is 15 residues long. Looked up from germline, CDR1 is MDHEN and CDR2 is SYDVKM. CDR3 coding DNA: TGTGCCAGCATCACTCCGGGACAGGGGGCTGAAAAACTGTTTTTT. This gives the protein CASITPGQGAEKLFF.

This clonotype appeared many times. The chain is built from TRBV20-1 and TRBJ1-2; D is unclear. The V gene lost 6 bases and the J gene lost 3 bases, with 8 bases spanning the gap. The CDR3 has 11 amino acids. The germline gives CDR1 DFQATT, CDR2 SNEGSKA (reference sequence). This chain's CDR3 is CSAGEDYGYTF. The CDR3 DNA is TGCAGTGCAGGAGAGGACTATGGCTACACCTTC.

This clonotype occurred many times. This chain uses TRBV12-3 or TRBV12-4 with TRBJ1-5; D gene uncertain. The CDR3 is 13 residues long. Trimming shortened V by 3 bases and J by 5 bases, and 8 bases separated the two germline ends. CDR3 sequence (DNA): TGTGCCAGCAGTTTGAGGGCAGATCAGCCCCAGCATTTT. It specifies CASSLRADQPQHF.

This clonotype was counted many times. This chain uses TRBV11-2 with TRBJ2-3, with TRBD1 matching over 8 bases. With 11 bases clipped from V and 4 bases from J, the junction kept 14 bases outside the gene matches. Germline loops: CDR1 SGHAT, CDR2 FQNNGV. The CDR3 has 15 amino acids. CDR3 in amino acids: CAGARGQGAADTQYF. The DNA of the CDR3 is TGTGCCGGCGCCCGCGGGCAGGGGGCTGCAGATACGCAGTATTTT.

This clonotype was detected many times. The rearrangement links TRBV5-8 to TRBJ2-4; the match to TRBD2 covers 8 bases. The junction had 3 bases not matched to a gene; V was cut back by 2 bases and J by 5 bases. Germline V lookup: CDR1 SGHTS, CDR2 YDEGEE. CDR3 size: 14 residues. CDR3 DNA: TGTGCCAGCAGCTTCGGGGGGGGAGAAAACATTCAGTACTTC. Protein product: CASSFGGGENIQYF.

Ten or more counts support this clonotype. J is TRBJ2-7 and V is TRBV11-2; D ambiguous. V shed 4 bases and J shed 4 bases, with 17 bases lying between them. CDR3 size: 15 residues. Germline CDR1 reads SGHAT; CDR2 reads FQNNGV. CDR3 nucleotides: TGTGCCAGCAGCTCCTTGACAATCGGATTTTACGAGCAGTACTTC. Protein sequence: CASSSLTIGFYEQYF.

The gene calls are TRBV6-2 or TRBV6-3 and TRBJ2-7; 10 nucleotides agree with TRBD1. Germline loops: CDR1 MNHEY, CDR2 SVGEGT. Losses at the gene ends were 5 bases for V and 2 bases for J; bases not matched to a gene: 6. The CDR3 sequence is 15 residues long. For the CDR3, the DNA is TGTGCCAGCAGTGCCACCGGGACAGGGGCCTACGAGCAGTACTTC. Its protein is CASSATGTGAYEQYF.

V usage is TRBV19 and J usage is TRBJ2-3; TRBD1 might be the D (6 bases). In germline, CDR1 is LNHDA, CDR2 SQIVND (reference sequence). V was clipped by 7 bases and J by 1 base, with 12 bases between them. There are 14 residues in the CDR3. The CDR3 DNA is TGTGCCAGTAAGATCGCAGGGGGCACAGATACGCAGTATTTT. Protein product: CASKIAGGTDTQYF.

This clonotype has only a few counts. V and J are TRBV20-1 and TRBJ2-1; 8 positions agree with TRBD1. Trimming took 5 bases from V and 2 from J; bases not matched to a gene: 23. The length of the CDR3 is 20 residues. Germline-derived CDR1 and CDR2 are DFQATT and SNEGSKA (reference sequence). The CDR3 region is CSAFSSGGTLPDPTYNEQFF. CDR3 bases: TGCAGTGCTTTCTCTTCAGGGGGCACATTGCCGGATCCAACCTACAATGAGCAGTTCTTC.

This clonotype was seen ten or more times. The V and J genes are TRBV27 and TRBJ1-1; TRBD1 might be the D (5 bases). Germline V lookup: CDR1 MNHEY, CDR2 SMNVEV (reference sequence). The length of the CDR3 is 15 residues. The V end was cut by 1 base, the J end by 3 bases, with 12 bases between. CDR3 DNA sequence: TGTGCCAGCAGTTTATGGATTCCAGGGTACACTGAAGCTTTCTTT. Amino acids: CASSLWIPGYTEAFF.